A selection of T cell receptor beta chains follows, all from one sample in a study of cytomegalovirus exposure and HLA in healthy donors. Clones were sequenced by immunoSEQ multiplex PCR, and TCRdb holds only the in-frame ones, with some missing. The sample lists around 150,000 clones, around a tenth occurring once. The sequenced material came from PBMCs. The receptors shown here come from a male donor in good health and CMV-seronegative. The CDR3 runs from the conserved cysteine through the conserved F or W. The D gene is left open where the match is weak. Only some rows state a clone size, as once, few, many or a class for expanded clones.

d_call: TRBD1; clone_size: NA; j_call: TRBJ2-2; v_call: TRBV2; cdr3_aa: CASSGRGTGYTGELFF; cdr3_nt: TGTGCCAGCAGTGGCCGGGGGACAGGGTACACCGGGGAGCTGTTTTTT
d_call: TRBD2; clone_size: NA; j_call: TRBJ2-1; v_call: TRBV5-1; cdr3_aa: CASSLGPREAGHNEQFF; cdr3_nt: TGCGCCAGCAGCTTGGGACCCCGGGAGGCAGGGCACAATGAGCAGTTCTTC
d_call: NA; clone_size: NA; j_call: TRBJ2-1; v_call: TRBV7-9; cdr3_aa: CASSFLLQGEQFF; cdr3_nt: TGTGCCAGCAGCTTCCTTCTGCAGGGTGAGCAGTTCTTC
d_call: TRBD1; clone_size: NA; j_call: TRBJ1-3; v_call: TRBV2; cdr3_aa: CASSDRGQGFSGNTIYF; cdr3_nt: TGTGCCAGCAGTGATAGGGGACAGGGCTTTTCTGGAAACACCATATATTTT
d_call: TRBD2; clone_size: NA; j_call: TRBJ2-1; v_call: TRBV7-2; cdr3_aa: CASSLLAGGLAYNEQFF; cdr3_nt: TGTGCCAGCAGCTTATTAGCGGGGGGCCTAGCCTACAATGAGCAGTTCTTC
d_call: NA; clone_size: few; j_call: TRBJ1-4; v_call: TRBV9; cdr3_aa: CASSPLRGVNEKLFF; cdr3_nt: TGTGCCAGCAGCCCGCTCAGGGGCGTTAATGAAAAACTGTTTTTT
d_call: TRBD2; clone_size: NA; j_call: TRBJ2-7; v_call: TRBV19; cdr3_aa: CASSAQREGRYEQYF; cdr3_nt: TGTGCCAGTAGTGCCCAGCGGGAGGGACGGTACGAGCAGTACTTC
d_call: TRBD2; clone_size: NA; j_call: TRBJ2-7; v_call: TRBV2; cdr3_aa: CASRRGGMGYEQYF; cdr3_nt: TGTGCCAGCCGTCGGGGGGGGATGGGCTACGAGCAGTACTTC
d_call: TRBD2; clone_size: NA; j_call: TRBJ2-7; v_call: TRBV28; cdr3_aa: CASSLPTSGRSNEQYF; cdr3_nt: TGTGCCAGCAGTTTGCCCACTAGCGGGAGATCAAACGAGCAGTACTTC
d_call: NA; clone_size: NA; j_call: TRBJ2-7; v_call: TRBV10-3; cdr3_aa: CAISESSAGAHEQYF; cdr3_nt: TGTGCCATCAGTGAGTCTTCGGCGGGGGCTCACGAGCAGTACTTC
d_call: NA; clone_size: NA; j_call: TRBJ1-1; v_call: TRBV28; cdr3_aa: CASSRRGGVWDTEAFF; cdr3_nt: TGTGCCAGCAGCCGACGCGGAGGGGTGTGGGACACTGAAGCTTTCTTT